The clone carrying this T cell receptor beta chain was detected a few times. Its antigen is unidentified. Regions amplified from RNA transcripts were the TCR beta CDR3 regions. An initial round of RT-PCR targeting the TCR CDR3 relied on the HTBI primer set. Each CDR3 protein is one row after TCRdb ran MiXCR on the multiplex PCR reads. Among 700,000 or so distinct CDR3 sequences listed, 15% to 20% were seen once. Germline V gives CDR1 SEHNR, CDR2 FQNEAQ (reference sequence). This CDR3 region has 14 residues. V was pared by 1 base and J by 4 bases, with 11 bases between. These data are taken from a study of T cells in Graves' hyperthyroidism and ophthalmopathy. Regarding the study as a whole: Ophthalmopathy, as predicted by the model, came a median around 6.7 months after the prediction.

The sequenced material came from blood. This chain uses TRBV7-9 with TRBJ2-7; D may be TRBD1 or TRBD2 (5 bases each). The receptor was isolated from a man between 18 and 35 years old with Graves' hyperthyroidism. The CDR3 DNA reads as TGTGCCAGCAGCTTAGGGGACCCGCGGTACGAGCAGTACTTC. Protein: CASSLGDPRYEQYF.